The 12 T cell receptor beta chains below come from one sample, sequenced in a study of blood T cell repertoires in COVID-19. Assay used: immunoSEQ multiplex PCR; TCRdb lists only in-frame clones, some missing. This sample has 200,000 to 250,000 clones, with around nine tenths found just once. The sequenced sample was peripheral blood. These receptors were collected from a woman aged 60-75 years with acute or convalescent COVID-19.

The V gene is TRBV28, the J gene TRBJ2-6, with a tentative D call TRBD2 (5 bases). The CDR3 covers 14 residues. Germline V CDR1 and CDR2: MDHEN, SYDVKM. Trimming shortened V by 3 bases and J by 4 bases, and 7 bases separated the two germline ends. The CDR3: CASSLRGGANVLTF. DNA of the CDR3: TGTGCCAGCAGTTTGCGAGGGGGGGCCAACGTCCTGACTTTC.

The rearrangement joins TRBV9 to TRBJ1-5; a weak D match, TRBD1 (5 bases). Trimming pared 4 bases from V and 5 bases from J, leaving 16 bases between. This CDR3 is built from 15 residues. Germline V gene sequence: CDR1 SGDLS, CDR2 YYNGEE. DNA of the CDR3: TGTGCCAGCAGCTCGAGCTCGGGAGGGGATCAGCCCCAGCATTTT. Its protein is CASSSSSGGDQPQHF.

This sequence joins TRBV7-9 and TRBJ2-2; the D gene is possibly TRBD2 (5 bases). CDR3 length: 14 residues. The V end was cut by 8 bases, the J end by 7 bases, with 17 bases between. The germline V gene has CDR1 SEHNR and CDR2 FQNEAQ (reference sequence). The chain's CDR3 is CASRLLAFSGELFF. CDR3 in DNA: TGTGCCAGCCGCCTTCTAGCCTTTAGCGGGGAGCTGTTTTTT. The full variable domain, with the rest looked up from reference TRBV7-9 and TRBJ2-2, is DTGVSQNPRHKITKRGQNVTFRCDPISEHNRLYWYRQTLGQGPEFLTYFQNEAQLEKSRLLSDRFSAERPKGSFSTLEIQRTEQGDSAMYLCASRLLAFSGELFFGEGSRLTVL.

This chain uses TRBV24-1 with TRBJ2-3, with 12 bases that match TRBD1. The CDR3 is 16 residues long. Germline V gene data show CDR1 as KGHDR and CDR2 as SFDVKD. Germline trimming cut 4 bases from V and 4 bases from J; bases unmatched to any gene: 5. CDR3 DNA sequence: TGTGCCACCAGTGACCGGGACAGGGGGCGGCCAGATACGCAGTATTTT. This encodes CATSDRDRGRPDTQYF.

The chain recombines TRBV3-1 (or the pseudogene TRBV3-2) with TRBJ2-1, with 8 bases that match TRBD2. Losses at the gene ends were 2 bases for V and 1 base for J; bases not matched to a gene: 16. Germline CDR1 and CDR2: LGHDT and YNNKEL (reference sequence). This CDR3 comprises 20 residues. The CDR3 reads CASSQSKASGSPWSYNEQFF. The CDR3 coding sequence is TGTGCCAGCAGCCAATCTAAGGCTAGCGGGTCGCCGTGGTCCTACAATGAGCAGTTCTTC.

The rearrangement uses TRBV11-2 and TRBJ1-5, with TRBD1 as a possible D gene (5 bases). The ends were cut back, 1 base at V and 0 bases at J, with 7 bases in the middle. This CDR3 has 15 amino acids. Germline CDR1 is SGHAT and CDR2 is FQNNGV. CDR3 amino acids: CASSLAGYSNQPQHF. The CDR3 DNA reads TGTGCCAGCAGCTTAGCAGGGTATAGCAATCAGCCCCAGCATTTT. Filled out from reference TRBV11-2 and TRBJ1-5, the complete variable domain reads EAGVAQSPRYKIIEKRQSVAFWCNPISGHATLYWYQQILGQGPKLLIQFQNNGVVDDSQLPKDRFSAERLKGVDSTLKIQPAKLEDSAVYLCASSLAGYSNQPQHFGDGTRLSIL.

The rearrangement joins TRBV27 to TRBJ1-5, with unresolved D. Trimming pared 2 bases from V and 6 bases from J, leaving 5 bases between. Per the germline V gene, CDR1 is MNHEY and CDR2 is SMNVEV (reference sequence). CDR3 length: 12 residues. DNA of the CDR3: TGTGCCAGCAGTTTACTCGGTCAGCCCCAGCATTTT. Translating gives CASSLLGQPQHF.

The chain uses TRBV5-6 and TRBJ1-5, with D perhaps matching TRBD1 (5 bases). The CDR3 covers 15 residues. The V and J ends lost 2 bases and 2 bases respectively, with 11 bases between them. The V gene's germline CDR1 is SGHDT and CDR2 YYEEEE. The DNA for the CDR3 is TGTGCCAGCAGCTTAATGAGACAGCGCAATCAGCCCCAGCATTTT. As protein: CASSLMRQRNQPQHF.

V is TRBV7-2 and J is TRBJ1-3; D is ambiguous. The V end was cut by 5 bases, the J end by 2 bases, with 7 bases between. The CDR3 is 13 amino acids. Germline V gives CDR1 SGHTA, CDR2 FQGNSA. CDR3 DNA: TGTGCCAGCAGCCCATCCACTGGAAACACCATATATTTT. This sequence encodes CASSPSTGNTIYF.

This rearrangement joins TRBV7-9 to TRBJ2-3; possible D gene TRBD2, 6 bases. V lost 4 bases, J lost 6 bases, and 17 bases lay in between. The CDR3 loop spans 15 amino acids. Germline V gene sequence: CDR1 SEHNR, CDR2 FQNEAQ (reference sequence). The CDR3 sequence is CASSSPGPRGDTQYF. CDR3 DNA: TGTGCCAGCAGCTCACCGGGACCCCGGGGGGATACGCAGTATTTT.

The chain combines TRBV24-1 with TRBJ1-2, with a tentative D call TRBD1 (6 bases). Germline assignment: CDR1 KGHDR and CDR2 SFDVKD. V shed 0 bases and J shed 10 bases, with 17 bases lying between them. The CDR3 is 15 amino acids. The CDR3 DNA reads as TGTGCCACCAGTGATTTGGGGGGGGACATCTGGCCCTACACCTTC. Its translation: CATSDLGGDIWPYTF.

The CDR3 DNA follows: TGTGCCAGCAGCAGTCCCATCCGGACAGGGATGTATAGCAATCAGCCCCAGCATTTT. Its translation is CASSSPIRTGMYSNQPQHF. The chain employs TRBV21-1 and TRBJ1-5; TRBD1, the D gene given by the table, was not confirmed from the DNA. TRBV21-1 is labeled a pseudogene. This CDR3 has 19 residues.